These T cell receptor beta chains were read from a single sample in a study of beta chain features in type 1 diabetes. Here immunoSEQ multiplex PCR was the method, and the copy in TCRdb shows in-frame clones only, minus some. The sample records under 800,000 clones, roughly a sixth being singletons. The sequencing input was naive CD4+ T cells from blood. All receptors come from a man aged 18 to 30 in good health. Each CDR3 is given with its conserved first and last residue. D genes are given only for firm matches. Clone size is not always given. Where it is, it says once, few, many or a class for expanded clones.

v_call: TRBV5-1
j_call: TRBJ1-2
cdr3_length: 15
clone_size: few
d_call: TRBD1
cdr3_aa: CASSPWTGGGYGYTF
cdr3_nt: TGCGCCAGCAGCCCGTGGACAGGGGGAGGCTATGGCTACACCTTC

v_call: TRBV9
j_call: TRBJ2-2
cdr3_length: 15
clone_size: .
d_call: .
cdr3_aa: CASSVMGGGTGELFF
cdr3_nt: TGTGCCAGCAGCGTTATGGGGGGTGGCACCGGGGAGCTGTTTTTT

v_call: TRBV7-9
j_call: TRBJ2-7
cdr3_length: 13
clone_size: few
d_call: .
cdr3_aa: CASSLRSRHEQYF
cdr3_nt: TGTGCCAGCAGCTTACGGTCTAGACACGAGCAGTACTTC

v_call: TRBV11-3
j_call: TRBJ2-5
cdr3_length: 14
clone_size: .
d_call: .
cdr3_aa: CASSHQDSKETQYF
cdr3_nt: TGTGCCAGCAGCCACCAGGACAGTAAAGAGACCCAGTACTTC

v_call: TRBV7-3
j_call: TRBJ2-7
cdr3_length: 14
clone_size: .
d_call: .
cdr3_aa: CASSLGSTTYEQYF
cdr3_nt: TGTGCCAGCAGCTTAGGGAGTACAACCTACGAGCAGTACTTC

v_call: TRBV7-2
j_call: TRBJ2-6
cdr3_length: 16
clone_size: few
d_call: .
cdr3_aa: CASSFRHNSGANVLTF
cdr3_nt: TGTGCCAGCAGCTTTCGACACAACTCTGGGGCCAACGTCCTGACTTTC

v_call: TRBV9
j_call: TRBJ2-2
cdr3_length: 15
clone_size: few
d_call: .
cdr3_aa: CASSVAGVGPGELFF
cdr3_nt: TGTGCCAGCAGCGTAGCTGGGGTTGGTCCCGGGGAGCTGTTTTTT

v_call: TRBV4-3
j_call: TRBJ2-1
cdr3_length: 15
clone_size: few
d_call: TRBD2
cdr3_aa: CASSQPGRGGNEQFF
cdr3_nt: TGCGCCAGCAGCCAACCAGGGAGGGGTGGCAATGAGCAGTTCTTC

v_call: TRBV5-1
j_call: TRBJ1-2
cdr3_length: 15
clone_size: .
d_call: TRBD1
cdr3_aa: CASSSQGQGNYGYTF
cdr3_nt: TGCGCCAGCAGCTCGCAAGGACAGGGGAACTATGGCTACACCTTC

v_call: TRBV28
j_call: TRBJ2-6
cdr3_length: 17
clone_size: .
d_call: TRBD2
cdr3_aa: CASNLAGLGSGANVLTF
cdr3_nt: TGTGCCAGCAACTTAGCGGGATTAGGCTCTGGGGCCAACGTCCTGACTTTC

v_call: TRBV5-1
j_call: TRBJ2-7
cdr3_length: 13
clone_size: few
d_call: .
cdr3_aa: CASSLNGAGEQYF
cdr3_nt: TGCGCCAGCAGCTTGAACGGGGCGGGTGAGCAGTACTTC

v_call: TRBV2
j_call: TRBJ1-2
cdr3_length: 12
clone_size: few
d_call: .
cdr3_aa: CASSIQGYGYTF
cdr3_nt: TGTGCCAGCAGTATACAGGGTTATGGCTACACCTTC

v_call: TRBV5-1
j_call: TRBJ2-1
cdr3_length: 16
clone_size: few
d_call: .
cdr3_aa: CASSSAGVGAYNEQFF
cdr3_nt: TGCGCCAGCAGCTCGGCAGGGGTAGGCGCATACAATGAGCAGTTCTTC

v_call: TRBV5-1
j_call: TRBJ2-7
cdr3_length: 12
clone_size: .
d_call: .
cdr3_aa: CASSLVSYEQYF
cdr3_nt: TGCGCCAGCAGCTTGGTCAGCTACGAGCAGTACTTC

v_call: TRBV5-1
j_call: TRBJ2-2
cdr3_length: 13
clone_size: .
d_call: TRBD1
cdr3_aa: CASGQGYTGELFF
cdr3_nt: TGCGCCAGCGGACAGGGGTACACCGGGGAGCTGTTTTTT

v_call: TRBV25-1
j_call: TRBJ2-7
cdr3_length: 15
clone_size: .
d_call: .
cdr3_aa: CASSEAGVSSYEQYF
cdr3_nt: TGTGCCAGCAGTGAAGCAGGGGTCTCGTCCTACGAGCAGTACTTC

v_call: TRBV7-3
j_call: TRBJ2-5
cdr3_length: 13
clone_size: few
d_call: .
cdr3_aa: CASSLSPQETQYF
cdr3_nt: TGTGCCAGCAGCTTAAGTCCTCAAGAGACCCAGTACTTC

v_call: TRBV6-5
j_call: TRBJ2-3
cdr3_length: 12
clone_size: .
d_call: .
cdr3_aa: CASTNGAGTQYF
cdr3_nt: TGTGCCAGCACCAACGGGGCGGGTACGCAGTATTTT

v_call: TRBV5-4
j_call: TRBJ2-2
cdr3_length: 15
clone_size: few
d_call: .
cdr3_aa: CASSLASGVTGELFF
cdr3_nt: TGTGCCAGCAGCTTGGCATCAGGGGTGACCGGGGAGCTGTTTTTT

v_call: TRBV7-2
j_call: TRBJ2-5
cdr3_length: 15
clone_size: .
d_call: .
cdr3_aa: CASSLGTASGETQYF
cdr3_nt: TGTGCCAGCAGCTTAGGCACAGCTAGTGGGGAGACCCAGTACTTC

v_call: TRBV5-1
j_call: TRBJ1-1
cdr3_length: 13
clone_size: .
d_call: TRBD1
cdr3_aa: CASRGGQGTEAFF
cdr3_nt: TGCGCCAGCAGGGGAGGACAGGGCACTGAAGCTTTCTTT

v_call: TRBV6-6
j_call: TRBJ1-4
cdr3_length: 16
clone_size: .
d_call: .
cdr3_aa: CASSYVQGRYNEKLFF
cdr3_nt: TGTGCCAGCAGTTACGTCCAGGGCCGGTACAATGAAAAACTGTTTTTT

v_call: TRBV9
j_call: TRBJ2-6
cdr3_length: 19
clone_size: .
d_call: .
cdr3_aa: CASSVLRDTFSSGANVLTF
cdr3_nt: TGTGCCAGCAGCGTGCTCCGGGACACTTTCAGTTCTGGGGCCAACGTCCTGACTTTC

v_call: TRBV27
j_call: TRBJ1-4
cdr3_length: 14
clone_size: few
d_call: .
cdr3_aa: CASSLFRDKRKLFF
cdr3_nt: TGTGCCAGCAGTTTATTCAGGGACAAACGAAAACTGTTTTTT

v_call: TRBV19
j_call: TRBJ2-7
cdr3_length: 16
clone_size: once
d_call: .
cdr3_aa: CASSIRGGQRTYEQYF
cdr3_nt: TGTGCCAGTAGTATAAGGGGCGGTCAGCGTACCTACGAGCAGTACTTC

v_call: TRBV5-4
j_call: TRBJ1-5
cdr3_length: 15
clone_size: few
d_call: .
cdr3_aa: CASSPQPGSDQPQHF
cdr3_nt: TGTGCCAGCAGCCCACAACCGGGATCCGATCAGCCCCAGCATTTT

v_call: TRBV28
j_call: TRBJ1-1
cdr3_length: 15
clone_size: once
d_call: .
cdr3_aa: CASSPRQAGNTEAFF
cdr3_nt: TGTGCCAGCAGTCCACGACAGGCGGGAAACACTGAAGCTTTCTTT

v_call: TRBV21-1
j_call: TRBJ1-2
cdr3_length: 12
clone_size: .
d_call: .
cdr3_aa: CASPDRAHGYTF
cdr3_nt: TGTGCCAGCCCCGACAGGGCCCATGGCTACACCTTC

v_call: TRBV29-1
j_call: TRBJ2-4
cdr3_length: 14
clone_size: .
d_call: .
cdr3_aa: CSVVPSGAKNIQYF
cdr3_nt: TGCAGCGTTGTTCCCAGCGGAGCCAAAAACATTCAGTACTTC

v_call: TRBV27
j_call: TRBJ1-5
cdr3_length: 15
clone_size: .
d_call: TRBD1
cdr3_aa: CASSHRGPGNQPQHF
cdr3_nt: TGTGCCAGCAGTCACAGGGGGCCGGGCAATCAGCCCCAGCATTTT

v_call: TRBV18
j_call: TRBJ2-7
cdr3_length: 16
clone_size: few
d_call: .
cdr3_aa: CASSLDLTPSSYEQYF
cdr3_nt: TGTGCCAGCTCACTAGATCTGACACCCAGCTCCTACGAGCAGTACTTC